This TCR beta chain was captured in a study of blood T cell repertoires in COVID-19. Looking at the study overall: COVID-19 samples, acute and convalescent, were from the United States, Italy and Spain.

Looked up from germline, CDR1 is MDHEN and CDR2 is SYDVKM. The length of the CDR3 is 16 residues. V shed 5 bases, J shed 1 base, and the junction held 9 bases outside the gene matches. The repertoire was sequenced with immunoSEQ multiplex PCR; TCRdb's copy has only in-frame clones and lacks some. Seen here are roughly 250,000 clones, 65% to 90% observed once, and the top ten hold about 4.5%. What was sequenced was peripheral blood. The V call is TRBV28, the J call TRBJ2-3; 7 bases align to TRBD2. This sequence was found in a woman between 65 and 79 years old with acute or convalescent COVID-19. DNA for the CDR3: TGTGCCAGCAGTCCCGGGCGGGGAGGGGGCACAGATACGCAGTATTTT. It encodes CASSPGRGGGTDTQYF. The whole variable domain, remainder taken from reference TRBV28 and TRBJ2-3, is DVKVTQSSRYLVKRTGEKVFLECVQDMDHENMFWYRQDPGLGLRLIYFSYDVKMKEKGDIPEGYSVSREKKERFSLILESASTNQTSMYLCASSPGRGGGTDTQYFGPGTRLTVL.